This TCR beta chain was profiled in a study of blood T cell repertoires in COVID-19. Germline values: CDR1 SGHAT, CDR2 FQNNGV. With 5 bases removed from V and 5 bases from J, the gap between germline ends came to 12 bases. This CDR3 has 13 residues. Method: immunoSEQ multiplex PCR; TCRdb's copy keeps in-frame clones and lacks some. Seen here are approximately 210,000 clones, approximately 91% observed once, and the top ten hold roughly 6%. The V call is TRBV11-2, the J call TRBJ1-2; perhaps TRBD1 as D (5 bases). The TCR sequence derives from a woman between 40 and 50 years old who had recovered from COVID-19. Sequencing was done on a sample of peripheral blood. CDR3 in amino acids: CASSQMQGYGYTF. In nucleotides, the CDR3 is TGTGCCAGCAGCCAAATGCAGGGATATGGCTACACCTTC.